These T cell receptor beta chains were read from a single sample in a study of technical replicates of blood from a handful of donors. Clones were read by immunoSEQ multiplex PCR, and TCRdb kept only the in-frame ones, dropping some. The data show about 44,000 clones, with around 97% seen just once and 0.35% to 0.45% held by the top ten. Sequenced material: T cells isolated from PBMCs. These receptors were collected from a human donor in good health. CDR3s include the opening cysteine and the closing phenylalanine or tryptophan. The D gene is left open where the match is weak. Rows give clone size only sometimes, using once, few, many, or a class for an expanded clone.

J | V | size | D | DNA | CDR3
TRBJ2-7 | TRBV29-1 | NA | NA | TGCAGCGTTGAAGACGACACCACCTACGAGCAGTACTTC | CSVEDDTTYEQYF
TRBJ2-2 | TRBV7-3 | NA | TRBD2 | TGTGCCAGCACGTTAGCGGGAGCCACCGGGGAGCTGTTTTTT | CASTLAGATGELFF
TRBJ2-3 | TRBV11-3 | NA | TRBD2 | TGTGCCAGCAGCTTTGGGCTGACTAGCGGGACCACAGATACGCAGTATTTT | CASSFGLTSGTTDTQYF
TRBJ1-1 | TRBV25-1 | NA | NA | TGTGCCAGCAGTGAAGGCGGGGAAGCTGAAGCTTTCTTT | CASSEGGEAEAFF
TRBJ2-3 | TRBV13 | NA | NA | TGTGCCAGCAGCTTAGTGTTGACAGCTAGCACAGATACGCAGTATTTT | CASSLVLTASTDTQYF
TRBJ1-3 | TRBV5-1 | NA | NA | TGCGCCAGCTCAGACTCTGGAAACACCATATATTTT | CASSDSGNTIYF
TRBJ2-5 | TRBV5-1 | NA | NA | TGCGCCAGCAGCTCCTCCCGGGAGACCCAGTACTTC | CASSSSRETQYF
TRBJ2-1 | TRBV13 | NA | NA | TGTGCCAGCAGCTTAAGGGGGACCCCCAGGGATGAGCAGTTCTTC | CASSLRGTPRDEQFF
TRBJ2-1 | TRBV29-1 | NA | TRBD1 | TGCAGCGTTGCAATCACAGGGGTCTACAATGAGCAGTTCTTC | CSVAITGVYNEQFF
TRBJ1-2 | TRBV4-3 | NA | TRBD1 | TGCGCCAGCAGCCAGGAGGGACAGGGTTATGGCTACACCTTC | CASSQEGQGYGYTF
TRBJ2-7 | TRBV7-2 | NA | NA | TGTGCCAGCAGCCTCCCTAGGCACGCCTCGTCCTACGAGCAGTACTTC | CASSLPRHASSYEQYF
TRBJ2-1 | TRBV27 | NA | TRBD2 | TGTGCCAGCAGAACGGGGGGGGCCTACAATGAGCAGTTCTTC | CASRTGGAYNEQFF
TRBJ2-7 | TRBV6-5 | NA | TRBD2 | TGTGCCAGCAGTGGACTAGCGGGAGTGAACGAGCAGTACTTC | CASSGLAGVNEQYF
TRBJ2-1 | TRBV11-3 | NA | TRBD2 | TGTGCCAGCAGCACGACTAGCTTCTACAATGAGCAGTTCTTC | CASSTTSFYNEQFF
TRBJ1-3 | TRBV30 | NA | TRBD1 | TGTGCCTGGAGTGGGAAACAGGGGGCTGGAAACACCATATATTTT | CAWSGKQGAGNTIYF
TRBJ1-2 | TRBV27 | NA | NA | TGTGCCAGCAGTGTCGGGACACCTAACTATGGCTACACCTTC | CASSVGTPNYGYTF
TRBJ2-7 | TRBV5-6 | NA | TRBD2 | TGTGCCAGCAGCTCCCTGGGACTAGCGGGAGCGAAGAGCTCCTACGAGCAGTACTTC | CASSSLGLAGAKSSYEQYF
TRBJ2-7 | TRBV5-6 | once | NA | TGTGCCAGCAGCCCCGCCCCGGGGTCCTACGAGCAGTACTTC | CASSPAPGSYEQYF
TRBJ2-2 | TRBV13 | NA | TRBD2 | TGTGCCAGCAGCCTACCCGGGACTAGCGCTACCGGGGAGCTGTTTTTT | CASSLPGTSATGELFF
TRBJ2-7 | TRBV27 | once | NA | TGTGCCAGCAGTCGACAGATTAACTCCTACGAGCAGTACTTC | CASSRQINSYEQYF
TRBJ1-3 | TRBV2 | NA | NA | TGTGCCAGCAAGGGAGTATCCGGAAACACCATATATTTT | CASKGVSGNTIYF
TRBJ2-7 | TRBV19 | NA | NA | TGTGCCAGTAGTCTTACAGGGACCTACGAGCAGTACTTC | CASSLTGTYEQYF
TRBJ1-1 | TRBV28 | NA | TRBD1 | TGTGCCAGCAGTCCTCCTGGACAGGGAACTTTTGAAGCTTTCTTT | CASSPPGQGTFEAFF
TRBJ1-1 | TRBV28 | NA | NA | TGTGCCAGCAGTTCTCTAGGGGAAGGAACTGAAGCTTTCTTT | CASSSLGEGTEAFF
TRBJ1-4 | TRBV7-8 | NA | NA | TGTGCCAGCAGCTTCCTCCCACGCGGGCTTAATGAAAAACTGTTTTTT | CASSFLPRGLNEKLFF
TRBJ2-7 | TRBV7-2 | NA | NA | TGTGCCAGCAGCTATAACCGCCTGGACAGAACCTACGAGCAGTACTTC | CASSYNRLDRTYEQYF
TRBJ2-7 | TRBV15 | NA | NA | TGTGCCACCAGCAGAGATCTGAGGTTCGAGCAGTACTTC | CATSRDLRFEQYF